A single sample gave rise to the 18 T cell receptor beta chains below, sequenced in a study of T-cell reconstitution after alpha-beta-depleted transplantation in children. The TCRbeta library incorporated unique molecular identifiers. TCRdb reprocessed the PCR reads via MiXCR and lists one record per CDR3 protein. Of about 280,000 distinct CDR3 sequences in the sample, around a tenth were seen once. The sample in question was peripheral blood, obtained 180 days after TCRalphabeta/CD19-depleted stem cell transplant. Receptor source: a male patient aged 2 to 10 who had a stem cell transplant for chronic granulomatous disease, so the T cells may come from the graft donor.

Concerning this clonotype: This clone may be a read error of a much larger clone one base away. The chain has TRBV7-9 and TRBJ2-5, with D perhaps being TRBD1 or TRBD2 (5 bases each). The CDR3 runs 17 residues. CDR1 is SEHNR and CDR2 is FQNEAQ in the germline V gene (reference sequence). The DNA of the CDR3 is TGTGCCAGCAGCTTTTGGCCCCTTGGGGACGGGAAAGAGACCCAGAACTTC. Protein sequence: CASSFWPLGDGKETQNF.

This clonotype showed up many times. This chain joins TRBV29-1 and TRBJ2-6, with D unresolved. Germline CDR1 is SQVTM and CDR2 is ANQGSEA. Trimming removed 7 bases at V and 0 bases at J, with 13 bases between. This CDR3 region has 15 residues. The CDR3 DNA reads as TGCAGCGCCAGGAGTCCCAGCTCTGGGGCCAACGTCCTGACTTTC. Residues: CSARSPSSGANVLTF. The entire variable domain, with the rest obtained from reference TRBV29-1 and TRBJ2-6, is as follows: SAVISQKPSRDICQRGTSLTIQCQVDSQVTMMFWYRQQPGQSLTLIATANQGSEATYESGFVIDKFPISRPNLTFSTLTVSNMSPEDSSIYLCSARSPSSGANVLTFGAGSRLTVL.

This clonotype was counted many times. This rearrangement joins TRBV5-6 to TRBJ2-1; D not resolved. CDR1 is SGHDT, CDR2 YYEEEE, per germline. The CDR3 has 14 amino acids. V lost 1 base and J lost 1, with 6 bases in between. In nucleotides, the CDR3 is TGTGCCAGCAGCTTGATTAGGTCCTACAATGAGCAGTTCTTC. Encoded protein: CASSLIRSYNEQFF.

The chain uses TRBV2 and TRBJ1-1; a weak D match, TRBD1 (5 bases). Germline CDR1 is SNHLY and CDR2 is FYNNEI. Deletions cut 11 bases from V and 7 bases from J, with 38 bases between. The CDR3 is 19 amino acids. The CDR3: CAFCLNSAPGRWERDEAFF. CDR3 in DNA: TGTGCCTTCTGTCTAAACTCCGCGCCAGGGCGTTGGGAGAGGGATGAAGCTTTCTTT.

The CDR3 nucleotides read TGCGCCAGCAGTCTAGTGGGACAGGTTGATGAAAAACTGTTTTTT. Protein product: CASSLVGQVDEKLFF. V usage is TRBV23-1 and J usage is TRBJ1-4; 8 bases align to TRBD1. TRBV23-1 falls under the ORF class, with uncertain function. The CDR3 sequence is 15 residues long. V lost 4 bases and J lost 6; bases outside the gene matches: 7.

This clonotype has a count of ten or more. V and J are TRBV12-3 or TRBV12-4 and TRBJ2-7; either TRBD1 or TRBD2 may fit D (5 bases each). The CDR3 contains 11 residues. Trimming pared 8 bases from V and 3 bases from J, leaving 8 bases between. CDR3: CASGTYYEQYF. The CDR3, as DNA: TGTGCCAGCGGGACGTACTACGAGCAGTACTTC.

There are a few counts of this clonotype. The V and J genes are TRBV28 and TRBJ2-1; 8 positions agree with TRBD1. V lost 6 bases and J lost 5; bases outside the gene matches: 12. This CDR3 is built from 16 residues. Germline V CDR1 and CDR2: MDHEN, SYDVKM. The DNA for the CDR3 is TGTGCCAGCAGCCGTTATCAGACAGGGGTCCACAATGAGCAGTTCTTC. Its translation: CASSRYQTGVHNEQFF.

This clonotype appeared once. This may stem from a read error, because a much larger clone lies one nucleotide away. CDR3 protein: CSTYQGLAGGPLVDEQFF. CDR3 DNA: TGTTCCACCTACCAGGGACTAGCGGGAGGGCCTTTAGTTGATGAGCAGTTCTTC. This chain joins TRBV12-3 or TRBV12-4 and TRBJ2-1; 16 nucleotides line up with TRBD2. This CDR3 has 18 residues.

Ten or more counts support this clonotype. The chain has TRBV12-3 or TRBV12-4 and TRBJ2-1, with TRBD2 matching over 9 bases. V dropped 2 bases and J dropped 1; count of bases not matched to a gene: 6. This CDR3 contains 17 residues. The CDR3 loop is CASSLIAGVKSYNEQFF. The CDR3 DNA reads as TGTGCCAGCAGTTTAATAGCGGGAGTGAAATCCTACAATGAGCAGTTCTTC.

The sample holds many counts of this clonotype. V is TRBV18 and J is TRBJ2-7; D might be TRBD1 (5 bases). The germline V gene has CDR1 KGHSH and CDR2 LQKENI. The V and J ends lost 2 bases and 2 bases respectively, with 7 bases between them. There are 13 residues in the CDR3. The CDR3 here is CASSPAGTYEQYF. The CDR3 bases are TGTGCCAGCTCACCAGCAGGGACCTACGAGCAGTACTTC.

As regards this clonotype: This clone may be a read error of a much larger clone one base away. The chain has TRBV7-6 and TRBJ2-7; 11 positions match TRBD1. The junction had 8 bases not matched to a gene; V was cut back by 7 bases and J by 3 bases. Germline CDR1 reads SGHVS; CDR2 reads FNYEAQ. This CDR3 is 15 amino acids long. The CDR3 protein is CASTSRTGGIYEQYF. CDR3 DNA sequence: TGTGCCAGCACCTCAAGGACAGGGGGCATCTACGAGCAGTACTTC.

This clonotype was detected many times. The CDR3 DNA reads TGTGCCAGCAGTTCTGGGACAGGGGCTAACGAGCAGTACTTC. This gives the protein CASSSGTGANEQYF. The V call is TRBV12-3 or TRBV12-4, the J call TRBJ2-7, with TRBD1 identical over 10 bases. With 4 bases clipped from V and 5 bases from J, the junction kept 5 bases outside the gene matches. The CDR3 covers 14 residues.

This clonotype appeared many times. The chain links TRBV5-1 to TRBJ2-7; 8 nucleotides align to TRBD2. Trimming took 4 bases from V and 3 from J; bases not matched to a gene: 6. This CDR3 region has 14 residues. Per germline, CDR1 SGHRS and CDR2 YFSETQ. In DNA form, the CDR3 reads TGCGCCAGCAGCCAAAACAGCGGGAGCTACGAGCAGTACTTC. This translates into CASSQNSGSYEQYF.

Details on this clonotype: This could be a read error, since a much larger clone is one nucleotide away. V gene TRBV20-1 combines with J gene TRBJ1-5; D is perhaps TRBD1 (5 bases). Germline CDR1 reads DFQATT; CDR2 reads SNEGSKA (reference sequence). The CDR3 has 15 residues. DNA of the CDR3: TGCAGTGCTAGTAGCCGGGACTACAGCAATCAGCCCCAGCTTTTT. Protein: CSASSRDYSNQPQLF.

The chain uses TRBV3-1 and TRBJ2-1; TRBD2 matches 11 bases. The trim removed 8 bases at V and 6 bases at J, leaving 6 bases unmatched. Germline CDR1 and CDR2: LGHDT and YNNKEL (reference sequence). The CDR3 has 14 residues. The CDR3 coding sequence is TGTGCCAGCCGTCCGACTAGCGGGGCCAATGAGCAGTTCTTC. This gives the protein CASRPTSGANEQFF.

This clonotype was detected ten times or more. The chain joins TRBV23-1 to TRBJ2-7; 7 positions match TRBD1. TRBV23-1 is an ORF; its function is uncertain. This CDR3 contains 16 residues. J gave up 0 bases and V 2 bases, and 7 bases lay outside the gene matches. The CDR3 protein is CASSQKTGASSYEQYF. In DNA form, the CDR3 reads TGCGCCAGCAGTCAAAAAACAGGGGCCAGCTCCTACGAGCAGTACTTC.

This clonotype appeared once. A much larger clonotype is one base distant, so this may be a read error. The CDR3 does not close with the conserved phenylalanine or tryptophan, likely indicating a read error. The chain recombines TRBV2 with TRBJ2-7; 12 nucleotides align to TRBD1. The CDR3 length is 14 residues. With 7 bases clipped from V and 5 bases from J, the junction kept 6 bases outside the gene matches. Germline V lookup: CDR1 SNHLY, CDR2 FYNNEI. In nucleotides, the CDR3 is TGTGCCAGCACCACGGGACAGGGGGCCCACGAGCAGTACCTC. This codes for CASTTGQGAHEQYL.

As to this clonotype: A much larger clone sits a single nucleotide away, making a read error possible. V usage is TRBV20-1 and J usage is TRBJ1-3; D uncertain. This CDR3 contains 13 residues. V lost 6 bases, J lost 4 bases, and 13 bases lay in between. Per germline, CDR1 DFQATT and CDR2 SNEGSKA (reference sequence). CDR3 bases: TGCAGTGCCGGGAGTGACTTCGGAAACACCATATATTTT. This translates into CSAGSDFGNTIYF.